This is a list of T cell receptor beta chains from one sample in a study of cytomegalovirus exposure and HLA in healthy donors. TCRdb keeps only in-frame clones here, not all; method: immunoSEQ multiplex PCR. Of fewer than 75,000 clones in the sample, roughly 71% were seen once. The sequenced sample consisted of PBMCs. The receptors were gathered from a man aged 65 to 85 in good health and CMV-seronegative. Each CDR3 is given with its conserved first and last residue. A D gene is named only where the DNA matches it firmly. The size entry is marked missing in some rows and otherwise reads once, few, many or a size class.

V	size	D	J	CDR3	DNA
TRBV6-1	few	TRBD1	TRBJ2-1	CASSKGQGTPKMDEQFF	TGTGCCAGCAGTAAAGGACAGGGAACCCCCAAAATGGATGAGCAGTTCTTC
TRBV7-9	NA	TRBD1	TRBJ1-1	CASSLVGQSEAFF	TGTGCCAGCAGCTTGGTGGGACAGAGTGAAGCTTTCTTT
TRBV5-1	NA	TRBD1	TRBJ2-5	CASSAEDRKGETQYF	TGCGCCAGCAGCGCGGAGGACAGGAAGGGAGAGACCCAGTACTTC
TRBV7-9	NA	TRBD1	TRBJ2-3	CASSLTGGADTQYF	TGTGCCAGCAGCTTGACAGGGGGTGCGGATACGCAGTATTTT
TRBV20-1	NA	TRBD1	TRBJ2-2	CGTGRTGELFF	TGCGGGACAGGGAGGACCGGGGAGCTGTTTTTT
TRBV18	NA	TRBD1	TRBJ2-1	CASSGPTGGEGSYNEQFF	TGTGCCAGCTCTGGCCCGACAGGGGGCGAAGGCTCCTACAATGAGCAGTTCTTC
TRBV6-1	NA	TRBD2	TRBJ2-7	CASSEVTGREDEQYF	TGTGCCAGCAGTGAAGTAACAGGTCGGGAGGACGAGCAGTACTTC
TRBV27	few	TRBD2	TRBJ2-3	CASQTSGRTDTQYF	TGTGCCAGCCAGACTAGCGGGAGAACAGATACGCAGTATTTT
TRBV6-5	few	TRBD1	TRBJ1-4	CASSYSGLRQGEKLFF	TGTGCCAGCAGTTACTCAGGGCTGCGACAGGGGGAAAAACTGTTTTTT
TRBV11-2	NA	TRBD1	TRBJ2-7	CASSRGQASYEQYF	TGTGCCAGCAGCCGGGGACAGGCATCCTACGAGCAGTACTTC
TRBV10-2	NA	TRBD2	TRBJ2-1	CASSESGTSGDNEQFF	TGCGCCAGCAGTGAGTCGGGGACTAGCGGGGACAATGAGCAGTTCTTC
TRBV18	NA	TRBD2	TRBJ2-1	CASSPRGLAGNNEQFF	TGTGCCAGCTCACCAAGGGGACTAGCGGGAAACAATGAGCAGTTCTTC
TRBV5-1	NA	TRBD2	TRBJ2-5	CASSLPAGGQETQYF	TGCGCCAGCAGCTTGCCAGCGGGAGGGCAAGAGACCCAGTACTTC
TRBV6-1	NA	NA	TRBJ1-2	CASSEYFGKNYGYTF	TGTGCCAGCAGTGAATATTTCGGGAAAAACTATGGCTACACCTTC
TRBV4-3	NA	NA	TRBJ1-5	CASSQDWPFNLGRINQPQHF	TGCGCCAGCAGCCAAGATTGGCCCTTTAACCTGGGGCGTATCAATCAGCCCCAGCATTTT
TRBV7-2	NA	NA	TRBJ1-3	CASSSQGEVGTIYF	TGTGCCAGCAGCTCACAGGGTGAGGTCGGCACCATATATTTT
TRBV9	NA	TRBD1	TRBJ1-6	CASSVEGQGNSPLHF	TGTGCCAGCAGCGTAGAGGGACAGGGTAATTCACCCCTCCACTTT
TRBV6-1	medium-sized	NA	TRBJ2-7	CASSEASWSYEQYF	TGTGCCAGCAGTGAGGCTAGCTGGTCCTACGAGCAGTACTTC
TRBV2	few	TRBD1	TRBJ2-2	CASSSSRGPGELFF	TGTGCCAGCAGTAGTAGCAGGGGGCCCGGGGAGCTGTTTTTT
TRBV28	NA	TRBD1	TRBJ2-4	CASSLGQENIQYF	TGTGCCAGCAGTTTAGGACAGGAAAACATTCAGTACTTC
TRBV5-5	NA	TRBD1	TRBJ2-7	CASSSSTGSGAEQYF	TGTGCCAGCAGCTCTTCGACAGGGTCAGGAGCGGAGCAGTACTTC
TRBV27	NA	NA	TRBJ1-6	CASARQYNSPLHF	TGTGCCAGCGCTCGACAGTATAATTCACCCCTCCACTTT
TRBV25-1	NA	NA	TRBJ1-2	CASSEYIGVPRGYTF	TGTGCCAGCAGTGAATATATAGGCGTACCGCGGGGCTACACCTTC
TRBV7-2	NA	TRBD2	TRBJ2-2	CASSLALASGGINTGELFF	TGTGCCAGCAGCTTAGCGCTTGCTAGCGGGGGGATTAACACCGGGGAGCTGTTTTTT
TRBV5-4	NA	TRBD2	TRBJ2-7	CATRPIGGGGAEQYF	TGTGCCACCCGCCCCATTGGAGGCGGGGGGGCCGAGCAGTACTTC
TRBV30	NA	TRBD1	TRBJ1-2	CAWSETGGANYGYTF	TGTGCCTGGAGTGAGACAGGGGGCGCTAACTATGGCTACACCTTC
TRBV12-5	NA	NA	TRBJ2-3	CASGFRTGSTDTQYF	TGTGCTAGTGGTTTCCGGACGGGAAGCACAGATACGCAGTATTTT
TRBV9	NA	NA	TRBJ2-4	CASSVDQGREAKNIQYF	TGTGCCAGCAGCGTAGATCAGGGGAGGGAGGCCAAAAACATTCAGTACTTC
TRBV19	NA	TRBD2	TRBJ2-2	CASSWLAGGDTGELFF	TGTGCCAGTAGTTGGCTAGCGGGGGGTGACACCGGGGAGCTGTTTTTT
TRBV2	NA	TRBD1	TRBJ1-5	CASSLQGGDQPQHF	TGTGCCAGCAGTCTCCAGGGGGGTGATCAGCCCCAGCATTTT
TRBV29-1	NA	TRBD1	TRBJ2-7	CSVPGQRPYEQYF	TGCAGCGTTCCGGGACAGCGACCCTACGAGCAGTACTTC